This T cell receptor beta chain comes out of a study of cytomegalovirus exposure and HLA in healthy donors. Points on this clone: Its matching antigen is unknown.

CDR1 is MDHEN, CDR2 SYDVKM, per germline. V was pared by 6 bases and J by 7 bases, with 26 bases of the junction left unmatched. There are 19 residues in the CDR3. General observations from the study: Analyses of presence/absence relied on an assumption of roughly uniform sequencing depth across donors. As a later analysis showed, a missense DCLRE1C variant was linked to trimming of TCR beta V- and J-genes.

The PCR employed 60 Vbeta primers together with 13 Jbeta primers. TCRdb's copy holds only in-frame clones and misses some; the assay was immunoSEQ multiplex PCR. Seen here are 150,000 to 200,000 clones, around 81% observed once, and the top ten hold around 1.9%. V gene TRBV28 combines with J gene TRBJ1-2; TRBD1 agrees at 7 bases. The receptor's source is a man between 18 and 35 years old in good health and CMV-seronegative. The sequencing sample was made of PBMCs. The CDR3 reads CASRSISAIRRGLKIGYTF. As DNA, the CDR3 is TGTGCCAGCAGGAGTATTAGCGCCATTCGTAGGGGGCTGAAGATTGGCTACACCTTC.